The present entry profiles one T cell receptor beta chain with its context. The antigen remains unidentified. This entry comes from a study of vaccination effects on CD4 cells after COVID-19. Study observations and caveats: Substantial clonal contraction characterized both infection- and vaccine-induced clones late after vaccination.

Here immunoSEQ multiplex PCR was the method, and the copy in TCRdb shows in-frame clones only, minus some. This sample yields more than 35,000 clones, of which roughly two thirds are seen a single time; more than 3.5% belongs to the top ten. Scientists isolated CD4+ T cells after a roughly nine-day culture period ended. The receptor was isolated from a human donor who received a COVID-19 vaccine. The input for sequencing was CD4+ T cells from PBMCs cultured without peptide, taken before COVID-19 vaccination.

The CDR3 reads CASTSVWGTNTEAFF. The CDR3 nucleotides are TGTGCCAGCACCTCCGTTTGGGGGACGAACACTGAAGCTTTCTTT. This chain uses TRBV2 with TRBJ1-1, with a possible D match to TRBD1 (5 bases). The CDR3 is 15 residues long. Germline CDR1 is SNHLY and CDR2 is FYNNEI. V was cut by 7 bases and J by 1 base, with 16 bases left in between.